This T cell receptor (beta chain) comes out of a study of CD8+ T cells in alopecia areata. Study-wide results and caveats: An increase in clonality over normal scalp was evident in lesional scalp, especially alopecia totalis/universalis.

This clone occurred many times. Its antigen is undetermined. Mouse gene names and germline throughout. The read falls 4 residues short of the CDR3 end, and the missing part is taken from the germline J gene. Trimming took off 0 bases at V and 2 bases at J, with 5 bases between the two ends. The germline V gene has CDR1 MNHDT and CDR2 YYDKIL. The CDR3 has 13 residues. RNA was extracted and reverse transcribed into cDNA as the sequencing template. The repertoire was sequenced with immunoSEQ multiplex PCR; TCRdb's copy has only in-frame clones and lacks some. The table lists about 2,700 clones, with no singletons.

V gene TRBV17 combines with J gene TRBJ2-7, with D unclear. This receptor was obtained from a C3H/HeJ mouse with alopecia areata. MHC haplotype of the mouse line: H2-k. The sample taken for sequencing was lesional skin. The CDR3 reads CASSRDVPYEQYF. The covered CDR3 bases are TGTGCTAGCAGTAGAGATGTCCCCTAT.